This TCR beta chain was identified during a study of T cells after yellow fever vaccination. TCRdb used MiXCR to reprocess the 5' RACE reads, holding one entry per CDR3 protein. This sample has roughly 330,000 distinct CDR3 sequences, with almost 4% found just once. This CDR3 is 13 amino acids long. Trimming removed 3 bases from V and 7 bases from J, with 8 bases in between. Looked up from germline, CDR1 is SGHRS and CDR2 is YFSETQ. General study findings and limits: High-abundance clonotypes from the bulk population could contaminate FACS-sorted repertoires.

Only a few counts were recorded for this clonotype. Its specificity is not known. The material was PBMCs, obtained 5 days after the yellow fever booster vaccination. This TCR was recovered from a man younger than 35 who received the YFV17D yellow fever vaccine. V is TRBV5-1 and J is TRBJ1-6; TRBD1 might be the D (6 bases). The CDR3 region is CASSWTDNSPLHF. In nucleotides, the CDR3 is TGCGCCAGCAGCTGGACAGACAATTCACCCCTCCACTTT.